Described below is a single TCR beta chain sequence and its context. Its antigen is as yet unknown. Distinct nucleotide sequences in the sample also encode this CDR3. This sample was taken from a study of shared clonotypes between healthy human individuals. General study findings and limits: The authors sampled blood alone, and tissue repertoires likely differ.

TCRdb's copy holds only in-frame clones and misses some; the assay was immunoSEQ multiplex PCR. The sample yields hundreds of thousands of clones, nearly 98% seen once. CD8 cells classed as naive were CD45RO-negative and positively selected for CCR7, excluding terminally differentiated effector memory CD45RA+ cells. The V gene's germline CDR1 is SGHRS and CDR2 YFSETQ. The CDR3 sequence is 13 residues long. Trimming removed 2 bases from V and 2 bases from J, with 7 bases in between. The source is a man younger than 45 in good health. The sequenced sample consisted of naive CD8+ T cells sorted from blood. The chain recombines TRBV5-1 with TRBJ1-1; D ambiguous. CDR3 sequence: CASSLGLNTEAFF. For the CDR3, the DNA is TGCGCCAGCAGCTTAGGACTTAACACTGAAGCTTTCTTT.